These 21 T cell receptor beta chains share one sample of origin, sequenced in a study of CD8 T cells in Susac syndrome (dated by TCRdb to between 2019 and 2020). The library relied on the immunoSEQ multiplex PCR assay. RNA was extracted using the RNeasy kit, and roughly 0.45 to 1 ug of the RNA was reverse transcribed with random hexamers. The public reads were run again by TCRdb, first through fastp at Q25 and then through MiXCR, and only productive beta chains were kept. Each entry is one CDR3 protein sequence, shown with its most common DNA and genes. The sample yields roughly 110,000 distinct CDR3 sequences; around 90% were counted once. 0.11% to 0.15% of the sample lies in the top ten. Sequences were obtained from CD4+ T cells from PBMCs. These TCRs come from a human donor in good health.

J is TRBJ1-5 and V is TRBV15; D call uncertain. The V end was cut by 0 bases, the J end by 0 bases, with 6 bases between. The length of the CDR3 is 15 residues. Per germline, CDR1 LNHNV and CDR2 YYDKDF (reference sequence). CDR3 region: CATSRDKGSNQPQHF. The DNA for the CDR3 is TGTGCCACCAGCAGAGATAAGGGTAGCAATCAGCCCCAGCATTTT.

The chain has TRBV2 and TRBJ1-4; D remains ambiguous. Deletions cut 8 bases from V and 7 bases from J, with 14 bases between. This CDR3 region has 13 residues. CDR1 and CDR2 (germline): SNHLY, FYNNEI. The CDR3 sequence: CASREVPGEKLFF. The CDR3 coding sequence is TGTGCCAGCCGAGAGGTGCCGGGTGAAAAACTGTTTTTT. The full variable domain, its missing parts supplied by reference TRBV2 and TRBJ1-4, is EPEVTQTPSHQVTQMGQEVILRCVPISNHLYFYWYRQILGQKVEFLVSFYNNEISEKSEIFDDQFSVERPDGSNFTLKIRSTKLEDSAMYFCASREVPGEKLFFGSGTQLSVL.

This chain uses TRBV19 with TRBJ1-1, with D unresolved. V was trimmed by 2 bases and J by 3 bases, leaving 7 bases between them. The CDR3 runs 13 residues. The germline gives CDR1 LNHDA, CDR2 SQIVND (reference sequence). CDR3 sequence: CASSIMSDTEAFF. CDR3 bases: TGTGCCAGTAGTATAATGTCCGACACTGAAGCTTTCTTT.

The chain recombines TRBV10-3 with TRBJ2-3, with D maybe TRBD2 (5 bases). This CDR3 region has 14 residues. Germline CDR1 and CDR2: ENHRY and SYGVKD. Trimming shortened V by 4 bases and J by 4 bases, and 12 bases separated the two germline ends. Here the CDR3 reads CAISVGGLADTQYF. CDR3 in DNA: TGTGCCATCAGTGTGGGTGGACTCGCAGATACGCAGTATTTT.

V usage is TRBV7-2 and J usage is TRBJ2-5; a weak D match, TRBD2 (7 bases). V was shortened by 4 bases and J by 7 bases, with 19 bases between the two germline ends. The CDR3 length is 15 residues. Germline loops: CDR1 SGHTA, CDR2 FQGNSA. The CDR3 loop is CASSSGAVGRGTQYF. The CDR3 nucleotides read TGTGCCAGCAGCTCGGGGGCGGTAGGGAGGGGGACCCAGTACTTC.

This chain connects TRBV29-1 to TRBJ1-1; D unresolved. Germline V gene lookup returns CDR1 SQVTM and CDR2 ANQGSEA. The CDR3 extends over 13 amino acids. V gave up 2 bases and J gave up 0 bases, with 7 bases separating them. The CDR3 bases are TGCAGCGTTGAACCGCGAATGAACACTGAAGCTTTCTTT. Amino acid sequence: CSVEPRMNTEAFF.

The chain links TRBV29-1 to TRBJ2-3; D may be TRBD2 (5 bases). V was trimmed by 4 bases and J by 4 bases, leaving 15 bases between them. CDR1 is SQVTM, CDR2 ANQGSEA, per germline. This CDR3 is built from 14 residues. Written as DNA, the CDR3 is TGCAGCGTTGGGACTCTCACAGCGGCAGATACGCAGTATTTT. It yields the protein CSVGTLTAADTQYF.

This clonotype came up once. This chain joins TRBV20-1 and TRBJ2-3; 9 bases are shared with TRBD2. This CDR3 comprises 15 residues. CDR1 is DFQATT and CDR2 is SNEGSKA in the germline V gene (reference sequence). The V gene end was trimmed by 5 bases and the J gene end by 3 bases; junction bases not matched to a gene: 9. The CDR3 reads CSAPLAGGRTDTQYF. The CDR3 region has the DNA TGCAGTGCTCCTTTGGCGGGGGGGAGGACAGATACGCAGTATTTT.

The CDR3 protein is CASSLNFGAGEQYF. CDR3 DNA sequence: TGTGCCAGCAGCTTAAATTTCGGTGCGGGAGAGCAGTACTTC. This rearrangement joins TRBV7-3 to TRBJ2-7; possible D gene TRBD2, 6 bases. V lost 1 base and J 7 bases, leaving 14 bases between the germline ends. CDR1 is SGHTA and CDR2 is FQGTGA in the germline V gene. This CDR3 spans 14 amino acids.

V gene TRBV20-1 combines with J gene TRBJ2-7; a possible D gene is TRBD2 (6 bases). This CDR3 has 15 residues. Germline-derived CDR1 and CDR2 are DFQATT and SNEGSKA (reference sequence). Trimming took off 3 bases at V and 0 bases at J, with 15 bases between the two ends. DNA of the CDR3: TGCAGTGCTAGTGAACTAGTCGGGAGCTCCTACGAGCAGTACTTC. It encodes CSASELVGSSYEQYF.

The chain recombines TRBV7-9 with TRBJ2-4, with TRBD2 identical over 7 bases. CDR1 SEHNR and CDR2 FQNEAQ come from the germline V gene (reference sequence). The junction had 12 bases not matched to a gene; V was cut back by 7 bases and J by 3 bases. This CDR3 has 16 residues. CDR3 nucleotides: TGTGCCAGCACCCCTCGCGGGGGACCGAACAAAAACATTCAGTACTTC. Translating it yields CASTPRGGPNKNIQYF.

This chain connects TRBV20-1 to TRBJ2-7; no firm D call. V was cut by 3 bases and J by 6 bases, with 12 bases left in between. The CDR3 consists of 12 residues. Germline CDR1 DFQATT, CDR2 SNEGSKA (reference sequence). This chain's CDR3 is CSAREDPLEQYF. The CDR3 coding sequence is TGCAGTGCTAGGGAAGACCCCCTCGAGCAGTACTTC.

The chain recombines TRBV11-2 with TRBJ2-2, with 14 bases lining up with TRBD2. Germline trimming cut 5 bases from V and 7 bases from J; bases unmatched to any gene: 12. Per the germline V gene, CDR1 is SGHAT and CDR2 is FQNNGV. This CDR3 comprises 18 residues. CDR3 DNA sequence: TGTGCCAGCAGCCGTGGGACTAGCGGGAGAAGGGTGGGCGGGGAGCTGTTTTTT. This translates into CASSRGTSGRRVGGELFF.

The CDR3 coding sequence is TGTGCCAGCAGCCAGGGACGGAGAGGTGAGCAGTTCTTC. This gives the protein CASSQGRRGEQFF. The V gene is TRBV3-1, the J gene TRBJ2-1; D tentatively reads TRBD1 or TRBD2 (5 bases each). CDR1 LGHDT and CDR2 YNNKEL come from the germline V gene (reference sequence). Trimming shortened V by 3 bases and J by 9 bases, and 12 bases separated the two germline ends. CDR3 size: 13 residues.

The rearrangement joins TRBV5-4 to TRBJ2-5; 10 bases are a match to TRBD2. V lost 5 bases and J lost 2; bases outside the gene matches: 6. The germline CDR1 and CDR2 sequences are SGHNT and YYREEE (reference sequence). The CDR3 is 15 amino acids. The CDR3 sequence is CASRPAGGRQETQYF. Written as DNA, the CDR3 is TGTGCCAGCAGACCAGCGGGAGGGAGACAAGAGACCCAGTACTTC.

V is TRBV5-1 and J is TRBJ2-7, with unresolved D. The CDR3 length is 15 residues. Germline V gene lookup returns CDR1 SGHRS and CDR2 YFSETQ. V lost 0 bases to trimming and J lost 3 bases, with 13 bases between them. The chain's CDR3 is CASSLATDRFYEQYF. For the CDR3, the DNA is TGCGCCAGCAGCTTGGCGACCGACCGATTCTACGAGCAGTACTTC. Looking up the rest from reference TRBV5-1 and TRBJ2-7 gives the full variable domain: KAGVTQTPRYLIKTRGQQVTLSCSPISGHRSVSWYQQTPGQGLQFLFEYFSETQRNKGNFPGRFSGRQFSNSRSEMNVSTLELGDSALYLCASSLATDRFYEQYFGPGTRLTVT.

V usage is TRBV27 and J usage is TRBJ2-2; D perhaps matches TRBD1 (5 bases). The V gene lost 7 bases and the J gene lost 2 bases, with 11 bases spanning the gap. Germline CDR1 is MNHEY and CDR2 is SMNVEV (reference sequence). The CDR3 has 14 amino acids. This CDR3 reads CASTKGRNTGELFF. The CDR3 coding sequence is TGTGCCAGCACCAAGGGGCGCAACACCGGGGAGCTGTTTTTT.

The genes are TRBV7-3 and TRBJ2-7; the D call may be TRBD1 or TRBD2 (5 bases each). The V gene lost 5 bases and the J gene lost 3 bases, with 14 bases spanning the gap. Per the germline V gene, CDR1 is SGHTA and CDR2 is FQGTGA. The CDR3 has 14 amino acids. In nucleotides, the CDR3 is TGTGCCAGCAGCCAGGGCCTAGGAGGCTACGAGCAGTACTTC. The encoded protein is CASSQGLGGYEQYF.

The rearrangement joins TRBV7-2 to TRBJ2-1; no clear D. The V end was cut by 0 bases, the J end by 6 bases, with 12 bases between. The CDR3 runs 15 residues. Per germline, CDR1 SGHTA and CDR2 FQGNSA. Here the CDR3 reads CASSLAPLISNEQFF. CDR3 nucleotide sequence: TGTGCCAGCAGCTTAGCGCCCCTGATTTCCAATGAGCAGTTCTTC.

This clonotype was counted once. The V call is TRBV6-2 or TRBV6-3, the J call TRBJ1-1; perhaps TRBD1 as D (5 bases). CDR1 and CDR2 from the germline V gene are MNHEY and SVGEGT. This CDR3 has 15 residues. The V end was cut by 6 bases, the J end by 2 bases, with 16 bases between. CDR3 sequence (DNA): TGTGCCAGCAGGCCGCCGACAGAACTAAACACTGAAGCTTTCTTT. It yields the protein CASRPPTELNTEAFF.

The chain employs TRBV6-5 and TRBJ2-3, with 10 bases matching TRBD2. This CDR3 has 17 amino acids. The germline gives CDR1 MNHEY, CDR2 SVGAGI. Trimming cost V 2 bases and J 0 bases; bases outside gene matches: 5. The CDR3 DNA reads TGTGCCAGCAGTTACCTAGCGGGAGCTTCTAGCACAGATACGCAGTATTTT. It codes for CASSYLAGASSTDTQYF.